The entry below describes one T cell receptor beta chain. Its antigen remains unidentified. The read is 3 residues too short to cover the CDR3 end, so that end is filled in from the germline J gene. Germline lookup yields CDR1 SGHVS and CDR2 FQNEAQ. This CDR3 region has 15 residues. With V trimmed by 2 bases and J by 6 bases, 9 bases remained unmatched. The assay was immunoSEQ multiplex PCR, and TCRdb's table has in-frame clones only and misses some. The sample was found to contain approximately 40,000 clones, and every one recurs. This entry belongs to a study of T cell clonality in common variable immunodeficiency. General study points: CVID subjects showed higher TCRbeta clonality than healthy controls.

This receptor was obtained from a person aged 18 to 75 in good health. This sequence joins TRBV7-8 and TRBJ1-1; 7 nucleotides match TRBD1. Sequenced sample: peripheral blood mononuclear cells. The sequenced CDR3 bases are TGTGCCAGCAGCTTACGGCGCGACAGGGAAGCTGAA. Translated, it gives CASSLRRDREAE. The whole CDR3 region reads CASSLRRDREAEAFF.